A single sample is the source of the 14 T cell receptor beta chains below, sequenced in a study of T-cell memory formation after mild COVID-19. TCRdb reanalysed the 5' RACE reads using MiXCR and keeps one entry per CDR3 protein. The table shows more than 250,000 distinct CDR3 sequences, with 15% to 20% occurring only once. The sequenced sample was PBMCs or a T cell subset sorted from them (not recorded which). These receptors were taken from a man aged 18 to 30 who had mild COVID-19 (a few samples of this study predate the infection). Cell type and time point are not known.

The chain uses TRBV7-9 and TRBJ1-4; D is unresolved. Trimming shortened V by 10 bases and J by 0 bases, and 12 bases separated the two germline ends. Germline V CDR1 and CDR2: SEHNR, FQNEAQ (reference sequence). The CDR3 is 14 residues long. The CDR3 loop reads CATRESATNEKLFF. The CDR3 DNA reads TGTGCCACACGAGAGAGTGCAACTAATGAAAAACTGTTTTTT. Combining the CDR3 with reference TRBV7-9 and TRBJ1-4 gives the whole variable domain DTGVSQNPRHKITKRGQNVTFRCDPISEHNRLYWYRQTLGQGPEFLTYFQNEAQLEKSRLLSDRFSAERPKGSFSTLEIQRTEQGDSAMYLCATRESATNEKLFFGSGTQLSVL.

This chain joins TRBV6-2 or TRBV6-3 and TRBJ2-1, with TRBD2 as a possible D gene (5 bases). The germline V and J ends were trimmed by 6 bases and 9 bases, with 18 bases remaining between them. Germline assignment: CDR1 MNHEY and CDR2 SVGEGT. CDR3 length: 14 residues. CDR3 in amino acids: CASRWTPSVGEQFF. CDR3 DNA sequence: TGTGCCAGCAGATGGACTCCCTCGGTGGGTGAGCAGTTCTTC.

A few counts support this clonotype. The genes are TRBV7-9 and TRBJ2-5; 9 bases agree with TRBD1. Trimming removed 5 bases from V and 3 bases from J; junction bases left unmatched: 7. Looked up from germline, CDR1 is SEHNR and CDR2 is FQNEAQ (reference sequence). This CDR3 is built from 15 residues. Written as DNA, the CDR3 is TGTGCCAGCAGCACCCGGGACAGGGCCGAAGAGACCCAGTACTTC. Its protein is CASSTRDRAEETQYF.

The CDR3 DNA reads as TGCGCCAGCGCTGAGGACGATACGCAGTATTTT. This translates into CASAEDDTQYF. The chain employs TRBV5-1 and TRBJ2-3; the D is unclear. This CDR3 region has 11 residues. The V end was cut by 7 bases, the J end by 6 bases, with 9 bases between. Germline V lookup: CDR1 SGHRS, CDR2 YFSETQ.

The chain couples TRBV6-1 to TRBJ1-1; possible D gene TRBD1, 6 bases. Trimming took 4 bases from V and 3 from J, leaving 21 bases between them. This CDR3 is 17 amino acids long. From germline, CDR1 is MNHNS and CDR2 SASEGT. CDR3 region: CASSVTGFGSLDTEAFF. In nucleotides, the CDR3 is TGTGCCAGCAGTGTCACAGGGTTTGGGTCTCTGGACACTGAAGCTTTCTTT.

The table lists this clonotype with many counts. V usage is TRBV6-5 and J usage is TRBJ1-1; D gene unclear. The germline gives CDR1 MNHEY, CDR2 SVGAGI. V lost 0 bases to trimming and J lost 0 bases, with 14 bases between them. This CDR3 spans 17 amino acids. The CDR3 nucleotides read TGTGCCAGCAGTTACTCGATTAAACGAGGGCTGAACACTGAAGCTTTCTTT. Amino acids: CASSYSIKRGLNTEAFF.

J is TRBJ2-3 and V is TRBV25-1; 8 nucleotides line up with TRBD2. The V and J ends lost 4 bases and 1 base, in that order; junction bases with no gene match: 1. The germline CDR1 and CDR2 sequences are MGHDK and SYGVNS. The length of the CDR3 is 14 residues. The DNA for the CDR3 is TGTGCCAGCAGTGGAGCGGGGGGCACAGATACGCAGTATTTT. It codes for CASSGAGGTDTQYF.

Ten or more counts support this clonotype. The chain couples TRBV7-9 to TRBJ2-5; the D gene is possibly TRBD1 (5 bases). Germline V CDR1 and CDR2: SEHNR, FQNEAQ (reference sequence). The germline V and J ends were trimmed by 0 bases and 5 bases, with 16 bases remaining between them. The CDR3 is made up of 16 amino acids. CDR3 coding DNA: TGTGCCAGCAGCTTAGCACTTCGTCCGTCAGGGGAGACCCAGTACTTC. Translation gives CASSLALRPSGETQYF.

The CDR3 here is CASSLTGSLAGELFF. The CDR3 region has the DNA TGTGCCAGCAGCTTAACAGGGTCTCTCGCCGGGGAGCTGTTTTTT. The V gene is TRBV7-3, the J gene TRBJ2-2; D gene uncertain. The V gene's germline CDR1 is SGHTA and CDR2 FQGTGA. Between the trimmed V and J ends, which lost 0 bases and 6 bases, there was a span of 11 bases. This CDR3 has 15 residues.

This clonotype has more than one count but fewer than ten. V usage is TRBV7-9 and J usage is TRBJ2-2, with a possible D match to TRBD1 (6 bases). The CDR3 loop spans 14 amino acids. The V gene lost 3 bases and the J gene lost 3 bases, with 8 bases spanning the gap. Looked up from germline, CDR1 is SEHNR and CDR2 is FQNEAQ (reference sequence). In DNA, the CDR3 is TGTGCCAGCAGCTTTAACAGGGACACCGGGGAGCTGTTTTTT. Its translation: CASSFNRDTGELFF.

This clonotype was counted at least ten times. V and J are TRBV5-1 and TRBJ1-3, with D uncertain. The CDR3 spans 17 residues. V lost 0 bases and J lost 0, with 13 bases in between. Looked up from germline, CDR1 is SGHRS and CDR2 is YFSETQ. CDR3 sequence (DNA): TGCGCCAGCAGCTTGGCCAGCGGCTCGAGCTCTGGAAACACCATATATTTT. Its translation is CASSLASGSSSGNTIYF.

The CDR3 coding sequence is TGTGCCAGCAGTTACTCGAAGGACAGGAGCTCCTACGAGCAGTACTTC. Protein: CASSYSKDRSSYEQYF. V and J are TRBV6-5 and TRBJ2-7, with 7 bases identical to TRBD1. The CDR3 is 16 residues long. With 0 bases clipped from V and 0 bases from J, the junction kept 5 bases outside the gene matches. Germline assignment: CDR1 MNHEY and CDR2 SVGAGI.

This clonotype was counted a few times. This chain uses TRBV3-1 with TRBJ1-2, with D possibly TRBD1 on 6 matching bases. The ends were cut back, 1 base at V and 14 bases at J, with 14 bases in the middle. CDR3 length: 12 residues. The germline V gene encodes CDR1 LGHDT and CDR2 YNNKEL (reference sequence). CDR3 sequence (DNA): TGTGCCAGCAGCCAAGGTCCTTCCCAGGGGACCTTC. Its protein product is CASSQGPSQGTF.

This clonotype appeared a few times. This chain joins TRBV10-3 and TRBJ2-4; maybe TRBD1 (6 bases). CDR1 and CDR2 (germline): ENHRY, SYGVKD. The V and J ends lost 8 bases and 12 bases respectively, with 17 bases between them. The CDR3 has 12 residues. The CDR3, as DNA: TGTGCCATCGGGGACACACCAAGGGATCAGTACTTC. It codes for CAIGDTPRDQYF.